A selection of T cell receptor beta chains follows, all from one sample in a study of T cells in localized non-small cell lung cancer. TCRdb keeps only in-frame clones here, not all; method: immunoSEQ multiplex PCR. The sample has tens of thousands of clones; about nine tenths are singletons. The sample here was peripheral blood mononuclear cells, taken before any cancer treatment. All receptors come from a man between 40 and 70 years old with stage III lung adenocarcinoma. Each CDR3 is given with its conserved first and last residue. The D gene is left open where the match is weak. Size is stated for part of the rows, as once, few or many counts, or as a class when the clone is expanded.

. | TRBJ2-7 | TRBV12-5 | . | CASVPGYSYEQYF | TGTGCTAGTGTTCCAGGGTACTCCTACGAGCAGTACTTC
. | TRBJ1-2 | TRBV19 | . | CASFTGSSNYGYTF | TGTGCCAGTTTTACGGGAAGCTCTAACTATGGCTACACCTTC
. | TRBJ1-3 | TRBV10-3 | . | CAISKVSGNTIYF | TGTGCCATCAGTAAAGTCTCTGGAAACACCATATATTTT
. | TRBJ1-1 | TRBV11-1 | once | CASSLQTNTEAFF | TGTGCCAGCAGCCTGCAGACGAACACTGAAGCTTTCTTT
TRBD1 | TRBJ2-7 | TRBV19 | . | CASSKTGGYYEQYF | TGTGCCAGTAGCAAGACAGGGGGGTACTACGAGCAGTACTTC
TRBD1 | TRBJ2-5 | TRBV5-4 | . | CASSLRDRGRETQYF | TGTGCCAGCAGCCTGAGGGACAGGGGGAGAGAGACCCAGTACTTC
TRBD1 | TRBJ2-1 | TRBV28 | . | CASSEASPGQGLFF | TGTGCCAGCAGCGAAGCTTCACCGGGACAGGGTTTGTTCTTC
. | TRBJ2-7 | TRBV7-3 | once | CASSLDRHETYEQYF | TGTGCCAGCAGCTTAGATCGGCACGAGACCTACGAGCAGTACTTC
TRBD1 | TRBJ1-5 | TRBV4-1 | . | CASSPEGQGAFQPQHF | TGCGCCAGCAGCCCTGAGGGGCAGGGGGCCTTTCAGCCCCAGCATTTT
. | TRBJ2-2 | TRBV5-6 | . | CASSGGAAPGELFF | TGTGCCAGCAGCGGAGGTGCGGCCCCCGGGGAGCTGTTTTTT
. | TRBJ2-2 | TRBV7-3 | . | CASSLSQGTNTGELFF | TGTGCCAGCAGCTTAAGTCAGGGAACAAACACCGGGGAGCTGTTTTTT
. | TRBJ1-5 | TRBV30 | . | CAWSVRQGRRNQPQHF | TGTGCCTGGAGTGTTAGGCAGGGTAGGCGCAATCAGCCCCAGCATTTT
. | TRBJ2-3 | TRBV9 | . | CASSEGHGGPGDTQYF | TGTGCCAGCAGCGAGGGCCACGGGGGGCCGGGGGATACGCAGTATTTT
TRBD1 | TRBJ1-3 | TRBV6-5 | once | CASSTDRGVGNTIYF | TGTGCCAGCAGCACCGACAGGGGTGTTGGAAACACCATATATTTT
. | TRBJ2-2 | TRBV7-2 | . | CASSPGDHGELFF | TGTGCCAGCAGCCCAGGGGACCACGGGGAGCTGTTTTTT
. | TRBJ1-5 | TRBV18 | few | CASSRDSKNQPQHF | TGTGCCAGCTCCCGCGACAGTAAAAATCAGCCCCAGCATTTT
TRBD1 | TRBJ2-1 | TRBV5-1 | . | CATKGQGASYNEQFF | TGCGCCACCAAGGGACAGGGGGCTTCCTACAATGAGCAGTTCTTC
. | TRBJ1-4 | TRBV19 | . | CASSRVATNEKLFF | TGTGCCAGTAGCCGGGTTGCAACTAATGAAAAACTGTTTTTT
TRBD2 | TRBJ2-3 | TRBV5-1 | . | CASSLGLAGDYQPDTQYF | TGCGCCAGCAGCCTAGGACTAGCGGGGGATTACCAGCCAGATACGCAGTATTTT
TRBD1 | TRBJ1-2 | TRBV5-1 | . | CASSVSGTEYGYTF | TGCGCCAGCAGCGTTTCCGGGACAGAATATGGCTACACCTTC